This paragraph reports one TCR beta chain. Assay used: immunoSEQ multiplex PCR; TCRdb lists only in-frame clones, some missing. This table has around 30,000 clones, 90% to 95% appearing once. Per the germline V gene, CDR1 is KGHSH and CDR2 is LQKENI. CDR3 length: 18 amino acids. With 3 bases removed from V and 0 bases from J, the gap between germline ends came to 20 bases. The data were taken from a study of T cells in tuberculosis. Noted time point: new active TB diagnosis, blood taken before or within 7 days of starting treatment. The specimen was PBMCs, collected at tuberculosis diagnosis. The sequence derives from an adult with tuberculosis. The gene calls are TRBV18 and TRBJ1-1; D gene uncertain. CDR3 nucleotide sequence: TGTGCCAGCTCACCGCTCACTTCCTTACTGCTTATGAACACTGAAGCTTTCTTT. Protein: CASSPLTSLLLMNTEAFF.